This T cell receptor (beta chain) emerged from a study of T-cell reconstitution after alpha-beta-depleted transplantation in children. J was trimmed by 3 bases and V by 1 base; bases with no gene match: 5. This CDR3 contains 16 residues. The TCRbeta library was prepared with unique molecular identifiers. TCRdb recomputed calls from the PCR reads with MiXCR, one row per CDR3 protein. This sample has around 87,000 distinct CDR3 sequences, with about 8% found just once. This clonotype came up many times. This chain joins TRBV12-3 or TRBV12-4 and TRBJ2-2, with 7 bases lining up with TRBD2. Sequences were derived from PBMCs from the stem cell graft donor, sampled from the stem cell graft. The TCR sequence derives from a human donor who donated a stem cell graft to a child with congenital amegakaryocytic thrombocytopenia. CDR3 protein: CASSLEGGSDTGELFF. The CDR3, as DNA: TGTGCCAGCAGTTTAGAAGGCGGGAGTGACACCGGGGAGCTGTTTTTT.